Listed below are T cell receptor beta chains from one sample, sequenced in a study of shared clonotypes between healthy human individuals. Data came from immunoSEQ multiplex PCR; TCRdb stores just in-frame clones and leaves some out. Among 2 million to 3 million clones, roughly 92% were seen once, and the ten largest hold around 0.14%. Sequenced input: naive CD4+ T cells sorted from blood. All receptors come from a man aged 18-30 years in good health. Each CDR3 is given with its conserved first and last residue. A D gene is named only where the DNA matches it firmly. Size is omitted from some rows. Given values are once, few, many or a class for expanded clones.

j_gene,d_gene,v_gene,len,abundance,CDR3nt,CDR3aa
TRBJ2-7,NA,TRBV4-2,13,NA,TGTGCCAGCAGCGGTGCTAGCGAGTACGAGCAGTACTTC,CASSGASEYEQYF
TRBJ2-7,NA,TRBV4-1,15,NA,TGCGCCAGCAGCCTTCAGGGGTCTGATTCGGGGGAGCAGTACTTC,CASSLQGSDSGEQYF
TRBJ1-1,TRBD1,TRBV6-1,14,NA,TGTGCCAGCAGAAATACAGGGGGTGGTACTGAAGCTTTCTTT,CASRNTGGGTEAFF
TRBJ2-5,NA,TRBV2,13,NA,TGTGCCAGCAGTGACCGGAGAGAAGGGACCCAGTACTTC,CASSDRREGTQYF
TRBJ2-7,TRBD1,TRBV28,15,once,TGTGCCAGCAGACCCTCCGGGACAGGGGGCTCCGAGCAGTACTTC,CASRPSGTGGSEQYF
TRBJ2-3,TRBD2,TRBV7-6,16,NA,TGTGCCAGCAGCTCAGGACTAGCGGGGATCCCAGATACGCAGTATTTT,CASSSGLAGIPDTQYF
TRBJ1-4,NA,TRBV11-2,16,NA,TGTGCCAGCAGCTTAGAGGGGGGGCCCCGGAATGAAAAACTGTTTTTT,CASSLEGGPRNEKLFF
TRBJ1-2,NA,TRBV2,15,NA,TGTGCCAGCAGGGACAGAGGGGGGGAACTCTATGGCTACACCTTC,CASRDRGGELYGYTF
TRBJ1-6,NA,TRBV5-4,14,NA,TGTGCCAGCAGCTTGGCTCTCCAGGGGTCACCCCTCCACTTT,CASSLALQGSPLHF
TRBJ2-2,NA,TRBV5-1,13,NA,TGCGCCAGCACGCCCAGAGTTACCGGGGAGCTGTTTTTT,CASTPRVTGELFF
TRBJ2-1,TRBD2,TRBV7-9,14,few,TGTGCCAGCAGCCTGACTAGCGGGGGGAATGAGCAGTTCTTC,CASSLTSGGNEQFF
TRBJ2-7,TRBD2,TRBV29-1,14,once,TGCAGCGTTGGCAGACTAGCGGGAGTTGGCGAGCAGTACTTC,CSVGRLAGVGEQYF
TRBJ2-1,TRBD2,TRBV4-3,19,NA,TGCGCCAGCAGCCAAGAACTAGCGGGGGGGGCCAGTTCATACAATGAGCAGTTCTTC,CASSQELAGGASSYNEQFF
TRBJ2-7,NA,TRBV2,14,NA,TGTGCCAGCTTAAAGGGGGAAGGTCGGTACGAGCAGTACTTC,CASLKGEGRYEQYF
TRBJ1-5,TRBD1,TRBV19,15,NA,TGTGCCAGTATTGCCGGGACAGGGGGCAATCAGCCCCAGCATTTT,CASIAGTGGNQPQHF
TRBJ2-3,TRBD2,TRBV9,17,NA,TGTGCCAGCAGCGCACCCGGGACTAGCAATCCCGTAGATACGCAGTATTTT,CASSAPGTSNPVDTQYF
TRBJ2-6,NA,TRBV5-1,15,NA,TGCGCCAGCAGCTTGGGGCGCTCTGGGGCCAACGTCCTGACTTTC,CASSLGRSGANVLTF
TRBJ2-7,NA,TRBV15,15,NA,TGTGCCACCAGCAGAGATTGGGCAGCAACCTACGAGCAGTACTTC,CATSRDWAATYEQYF
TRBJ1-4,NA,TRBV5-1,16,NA,TGCGCCAGCCAACCACCCGAGGCGGGGGACGGTGAAAAACTGTTTTTT,CASQPPEAGDGEKLFF
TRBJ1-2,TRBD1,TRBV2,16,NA,TGTGCCAGCAGTGAAAGAGGGGGGCCAGGGGGCCATGGCTACACCTTC,CASSERGGPGGHGYTF
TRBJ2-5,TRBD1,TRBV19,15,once,TGTGCCAGTACCCCAGGGACAGGGGCCCAAGAGACCCAGTACTTC,CASTPGTGAQETQYF
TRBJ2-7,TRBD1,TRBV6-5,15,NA,TGTGCCAGCAGTTACTCGGGACAGGCTACCTACGAGCAGTACTTC,CASSYSGQATYEQYF
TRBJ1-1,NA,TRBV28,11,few,TGTGCCAGCAGCCAGAACACTGAAGCTTTCTTT,CASSQNTEAFF
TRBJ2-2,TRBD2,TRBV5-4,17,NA,TGTGCCAGCAGCGGGAGTGGTGGACTAGCGGTGTCCGGGGAGCTGTTTTTT,CASSGSGGLAVSGELFF
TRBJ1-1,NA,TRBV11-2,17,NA,TGTGCCAGCAGCTTAGTCCGGTTTGGGGGGGGCCGCACTGAAGCTTTCTTT,CASSLVRFGGGRTEAFF
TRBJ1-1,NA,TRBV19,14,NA,TGTGCCAGTAGAATCAACCCAGGGAGGAATGAAGCTTTCTTT,CASRINPGRNEAFF
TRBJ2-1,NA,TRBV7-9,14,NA,TGTGCCAGCAGCTCATTAGGGACGAACAATGAGCAGTTCTTC,CASSSLGTNNEQFF
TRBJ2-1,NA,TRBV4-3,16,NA,TGCGCCAGCAGCCAAGACGGCCCAGCGGGCTACAATGAGCAGTTCTTC,CASSQDGPAGYNEQFF
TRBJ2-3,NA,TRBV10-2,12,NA,TGCGCCAGCAGGGGGGATTCTTATACGCAGTATTTT,CASRGDSYTQYF
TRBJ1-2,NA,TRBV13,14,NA,TGTGCCAGCAGCTTAAAAGGGGGAAGCTATGGCTACACCTTC,CASSLKGGSYGYTF
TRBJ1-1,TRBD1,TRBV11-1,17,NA,TGTGCCAGCAGCTTACGGGATTGGGACAGGGGGTTTCCTGAAGCTTTCTTT,CASSLRDWDRGFPEAFF
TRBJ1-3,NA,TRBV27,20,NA,TGTGCCAGCAGGGATCCCAAAACACTACGGGGGCCGTCACCGTGGAACACCATATATTTT,CASRDPKTLRGPSPWNTIYF
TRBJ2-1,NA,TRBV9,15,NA,TGTGCCAGCAGCGTAGGAGGGGCGGCCTACAATGAGCAGTTCTTC,CASSVGGAAYNEQFF
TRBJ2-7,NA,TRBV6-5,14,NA,TGTGCCAGCAGTTACGCGCTAGACAGTTACGAGCAGTACTTC,CASSYALDSYEQYF
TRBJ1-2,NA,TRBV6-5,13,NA,TGTGCCAGCAGTTACTCGCCTGTAACCGGCTACACCTTC,CASSYSPVTGYTF
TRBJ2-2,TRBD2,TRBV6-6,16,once,TGTGCCAGCAGGCCGCCGGGACTAGCCCTCCTCGTGGAGCTGTTTTTT,CASRPPGLALLVELFF
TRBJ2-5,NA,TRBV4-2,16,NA,TGTGCCAGCAGCCAAGCTTGGGGCGGGGCGCAAGAGACCCAGTACTTC,CASSQAWGGAQETQYF
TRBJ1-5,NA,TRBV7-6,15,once,TGTGCCAGCAGCTTAAGCCCTCTCGGTGGTCAGCCCCAGCATTTT,CASSLSPLGGQPQHF
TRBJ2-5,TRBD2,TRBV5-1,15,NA,TGCGCCAGCAGCTTCCTTAGCGGGAGGGAAGAGACCCAGTACTTC,CASSFLSGREETQYF
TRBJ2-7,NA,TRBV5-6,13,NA,TGTGCCAGCAGCTTTCCCGGGACCTACGAGCAGTACTTC,CASSFPGTYEQYF
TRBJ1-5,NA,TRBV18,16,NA,TGTGCCAGCTCACCCCAATACCGGGCCGAAAATCAGCCCCAGCATTTT,CASSPQYRAENQPQHF
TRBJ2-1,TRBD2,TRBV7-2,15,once,TGTGCCAGCAGAAAAAAGCGGGAGGGGTTCGATGAGCAGTTCTTC,CASRKKREGFDEQFF
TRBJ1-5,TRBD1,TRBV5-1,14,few,TGCGCCAGCAGCTGGGGGACAGGGAATCAGCCCCAGCATTTT,CASSWGTGNQPQHF
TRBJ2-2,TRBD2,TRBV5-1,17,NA,TGCGCCAGCAGCCAGGGACTAGCGGGGAAAAACACCGGGGAGCTGTTTTTT,CASSQGLAGKNTGELFF
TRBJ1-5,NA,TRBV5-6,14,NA,TGTGCCAGCAGCTTGGTCGGTGTTGGTCAGCCCCAGCATTTT,CASSLVGVGQPQHF
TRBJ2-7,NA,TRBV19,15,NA,TGTGCCAGTAGTATAGCCCCCAGTGGGCTTTTCGAGCAGTACTTC,CASSIAPSGLFEQYF
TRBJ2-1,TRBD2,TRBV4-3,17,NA,TGCGCCAGCAGCCAAAAATCGGGACTAGCGGGAGCGGATGAGCAGTTCTTC,CASSQKSGLAGADEQFF
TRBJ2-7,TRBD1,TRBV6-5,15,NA,TGTGCCAGCAGTTCCCGGGGACAGGGGCTAGGGGAGCAGTACTTC,CASSSRGQGLGEQYF